Sequencing of this T cell receptor beta chain was carried out in a study of cytomegalovirus exposure and HLA in healthy donors. General study points: Analysis was carried out at a later point, and it linked a missense DCLRE1C variant to TCR beta V- and J-gene trimming. What TCR beta sequences reportedly achieved was accurate prediction of HLA-A and HLA-B alleles in most subjects. Data from an earlier analysis indicated that most TCR beta V segments were productive either about 87% or about 30% of the time.

Comments on this clone: Its specificity is not known.

V lost 2 bases to trimming and J lost 5 bases, with 15 bases between them. The CDR3 is 15 amino acids. Looked up from germline, CDR1 is KGHSH and CDR2 is LQKENI. This PCR relied on a set of 60 Vbeta primers and 13 Jbeta primers. In the source study's methods: Later reanalysis found approximately 80 million unique TCR beta chains, 10 million to 12 million of them shared. Sequenced by immunoSEQ multiplex PCR; TCRdb stores in-frame clones only, minus some. V, J and clone size are taken as reported in that table, and D and trimming were inferred from the DNA itself. The data hold 150,000 to 200,000 clones, with about 77% observed a single time.

The sample taken for sequencing was PBMCs. This sequence originates from a woman aged 40 to 55 in good health and CMV-seropositive. This rearrangement joins TRBV18 to TRBJ2-5; D may be TRBD2 (5 bases). The CDR3 DNA reads TGTGCCAGCTCACCAAACCGGCTAGCTCTCGAGACCCAGTACTTC. Amino acid sequence: CASSPNRLALETQYF.